Listed below are T cell receptor beta chains from one sample, sequenced in a study of blood T cell repertoires in COVID-19. Repertoires were generated with immunoSEQ multiplex PCR, while TCRdb's copy carries only in-frame clones and drops some. The sample lists under 250,000 clones; approximately 85% were seen once. Sequenced input: peripheral blood. Receptor source: a woman between 45 and 65 years old with active or convalescent COVID-19. CDR3s include the opening cysteine and the closing phenylalanine or tryptophan. Each record gives: D gene, V gene, J gene, clone size, CDR3 DNA, CDR3 protein. A D gene is named only where the DNA matches it firmly. Size is stated for part of the rows, as once, few or many counts, or as a class when the clone is expanded.

NA	TRBV24-1	TRBJ1-2	few	TGTGCCACCAGTGACCTGGTGAGTGGCTACACCTTC	CATSDLVSGYTF
TRBD1	TRBV19	TRBJ1-3	NA	TGTGCCAGTACCGGATCGGACAGGGTTAGGGGAAACACCATATATTTT	CASTGSDRVRGNTIYF
NA	TRBV7-8	TRBJ1-2	NA	TGTGCCAGCAGCGACGCCCGGGTTGAGTGGGGCTACACCTTC	CASSDARVEWGYTF
NA	TRBV10-3	TRBJ1-3	NA	TGTGCCATTAAGATGACAGAAAGCTCTGGAAACACCATATATTTT	CAIKMTESSGNTIYF
TRBD1	TRBV3-1/TRBV3-2	TRBJ1-2	NA	TGTGCCAGCAGCCAACAGGGGGTGGACTATGGCTACACCTTC	CASSQQGVDYGYTF
TRBD1	TRBV9	TRBJ1-2	few	TGTGCCAGCAGCGTAGGACAGGGGAGAGGCTACACCTTC	CASSVGQGRGYTF
NA	TRBV5-1	TRBJ1-5	NA	TGCGCCAGCAGCTTAGATCCAGGGGCAGGTCAGCCCCAGCATTTT	CASSLDPGAGQPQHF
NA	TRBV5-1	TRBJ1-5	few	TGCGCCAGCAGCTTGGGATTATCGGGATATAGCAATCAGCCCCAGCATTTT	CASSLGLSGYSNQPQHF
NA	TRBV28	TRBJ1-2	once	TGTGCCAGCAGTTTCGGTCAAAACTATGGCTACACCTTC	CASSFGQNYGYTF
NA	TRBV6-5	TRBJ1-2	NA	TGTGCCAGCAGTTACTCGCCGAGGGGGGGGAACTATGGCTACACCTTC	CASSYSPRGGNYGYTF
TRBD2	TRBV25-1	TRBJ2-5	NA	TGTGCCAGCAGTGAACCCCCCGCAGCGGGGGGAAAGACCCAGTACTTC	CASSEPPAAGGKTQYF
NA	TRBV7-9	TRBJ1-2	NA	TGTGCCAGCAGCTTGGACAGTTCTAACTATGGCTACACCTTC	CASSLDSSNYGYTF
TRBD1	TRBV27	TRBJ1-1	NA	TGTGCCAGCAACACCGGGACAGGGATAGCTGAAGCTTTCTTT	CASNTGTGIAEAFF
NA	TRBV15	TRBJ2-7	NA	TGTGCCACCAGCAGAGATCTGGGCAACCGGATCTCCTACGAGCAGTACTTC	CATSRDLGNRISYEQYF
TRBD2	TRBV9	TRBJ2-1	NA	TGTGCCAGCAGCGGGACTAGCATCAATGAGCAGTTCTTC	CASSGTSINEQFF
TRBD1	TRBV18	TRBJ2-1	NA	TGTGCCAGCTCCGACAGGGGAGTGGGCAATGAGCAGTTCTTC	CASSDRGVGNEQFF
TRBD1	TRBV7-2	TRBJ1-1	NA	TGTGCCAGCAACCTCGGAAGGGGGCTTAACACTGAAGCTTTCTTT	CASNLGRGLNTEAFF
NA	TRBV3-1/TRBV3-2	TRBJ2-5	NA	TGTGCCAGCAGCCTATCGGGGAGAATGGAGACCCAGTACTTC	CASSLSGRMETQYF
TRBD1	TRBV29-1	TRBJ2-2	NA	TGCAGCGGGGGACAGGGGGCGAGCACCGGGGAGCTGTTTTTT	CSGGQGASTGELFF
TRBD1	TRBV30	TRBJ1-2	NA	TGTGCCTGGAGCCTCGGGACAGGGAATGGCTACACCTTC	CAWSLGTGNGYTF
NA	TRBV28	TRBJ1-4	NA	TGTGCCAGCAGTGGTGCCCAGGCAGCTAATGAAAAACTGTTTTTT	CASSGAQAANEKLFF
NA	TRBV7-7	TRBJ2-2	NA	TGTGCCAGCAGCTTTAGCGGTAACACCGGGGAGCTGTTTTTT	CASSFSGNTGELFF
NA	TRBV9	TRBJ2-3	NA	TGTGCCAGCAGCGGCATAAGACTGAGTGGAGATACGCAGTATTTT	CASSGIRLSGDTQYF
TRBD2	TRBV24-1	TRBJ2-7	NA	TGTGCCACCAGTGATGACGCCGGGACTAGAGGCGAGCAGTACTTC	CATSDDAGTRGEQYF
NA	TRBV7-2	TRBJ1-1	NA	TGTGCCAGCAGCTCAAAGGTCCCCTACGCGGCTTTGGGCACTGAAGCTTTCTTT	CASSSKVPYAALGTEAFF
NA	TRBV10-2	TRBJ1-4	NA	TGCGCCAGCAGTGAGTCGGGGGCTGGAGATGAAAAACTGTTTTTT	CASSESGAGDEKLFF
NA	TRBV7-9	TRBJ1-1	NA	TGTGCCAGCAGCTTAGCGAGGAGGTCTGAAGCTTTCTTT	CASSLARRSEAFF
TRBD2	TRBV7-6	TRBJ2-7	NA	TGTGCCAGCAGCTTTTCGGCGACTAGCGATGGGAACGAGCAGTACTTC	CASSFSATSDGNEQYF
TRBD1	TRBV2	TRBJ1-1	NA	TGTGCCAGCAGTGAAGTACGGACAGGGAGTCGAACTGAAGCTTTCTTT	CASSEVRTGSRTEAFF
TRBD2	TRBV7-3	TRBJ2-1	NA	TGTGCCAGCAGCTTAATAGCGGGTGAGCAGTTCTTC	CASSLIAGEQFF
TRBD1	TRBV5-4	TRBJ2-1	few	TGTGCCAGCAGCCCTGGGACAGGGAGAGATGAGCAGTTCTTC	CASSPGTGRDEQFF
TRBD1	TRBV25-1	TRBJ1-1	NA	TGTGCCAGCAGTCGAAGCGGACAGGGGGGAGCTTTCTTT	CASSRSGQGGAFF
NA	TRBV7-9	TRBJ2-7	NA	TGTGCCAGCAGCTTAGAGTCGGCAGGTGGGCAGTACTTC	CASSLESAGGQYF
TRBD2	TRBV5-5	TRBJ2-5	NA	TGTGCCAGCAGCACGGGACTAAGAGAGACCCAGTACTTC	CASSTGLRETQYF
TRBD2	TRBV2	TRBJ2-1	once	TGTGCCAGCATTGAGGTAGCGGGATACAATGAGCAGTTCTTC	CASIEVAGYNEQFF
NA	TRBV5-1	TRBJ2-5	NA	TGCGCCAGCAGCCGGGGAAACGGGGAGACCCAGTACTTC	CASSRGNGETQYF
TRBD2	TRBV4-1	TRBJ2-1	NA	TGCGCCAGCAGCCAAGACCTAGCGGACTACAATGAGCAGTTCTTC	CASSQDLADYNEQFF
NA	TRBV6-1	TRBJ1-2	NA	TGTGCCAGCAGTGACAGAAGCTATGGCTACACCTTC	CASSDRSYGYTF
NA	TRBV11-2	TRBJ2-3	NA	TGTGCCAGCAGCCCCGGATACGTACAGGCGGATACGCAGTATTTT	CASSPGYVQADTQYF
NA	TRBV5-1	TRBJ1-5	NA	TGCGCCAGTTGGGCGGGGGGGCTTAGCAATCAGCCCCAGCATTTT	CASWAGGLSNQPQHF
NA	TRBV5-4	TRBJ2-1	NA	TGTGCCAGCAGCTTGGAAAGTAGGGGCTTACTTCCTCAGTTCTTC	CASSLESRGLLPQFF
TRBD2	TRBV9	TRBJ2-1	NA	TGTGCCAGCAGCGCCTCTAGCGGCTCCTACAATGAGCAGTTCTTC	CASSASSGSYNEQFF
TRBD1	TRBV29-1	TRBJ2-2	NA	TGCAGCGTTTGGGAGGGACAGGGGGCCAAAGCGAACACCGGGGAGCTGTTTTTT	CSVWEGQGAKANTGELFF
NA	TRBV7-3	TRBJ1-2	few	TGTGCCAGCAGCTTAACGGCGGATCCCTATGGCTACACCTTC	CASSLTADPYGYTF
NA	TRBV19	TRBJ2-1	NA	TGTGCCAGTAGGCCCCCGGGAGCCGGCAACAATGAGCAGTTCTTC	CASRPPGAGNNEQFF
NA	TRBV28	TRBJ1-1	few	TGTGCCAGCAGTTTCCGGAGGAACACTGAAGCTTTCTTT	CASSFRRNTEAFF
TRBD2	TRBV5-5	TRBJ2-2	NA	TGTGCCAGCAGCCTAAGCGGGAAGAACACCGGGGAGCTGTTTTTT	CASSLSGKNTGELFF
TRBD1	TRBV5-5	TRBJ1-2	NA	TGTGCCAGCAGCTTACAGGGGGCAGGTTCGGTTGGCTACACCTTC	CASSLQGAGSVGYTF
TRBD2	TRBV19	TRBJ2-2	NA	TGTGCCAGTCAGCCGGGACTAGCGGGGTTGGGGACCGGGGAGCTGTTTTTT	CASQPGLAGLGTGELFF
NA	TRBV5-1	TRBJ2-7	few	TGCGCCAGCAGCTTGGTAGGACAGACCTACGAGCAGTACTTC	CASSLVGQTYEQYF
NA	TRBV5-1	TRBJ1-1	NA	TGCGCCAGCCGCCGTGAGGGCCTGAACACTGAAGCTTTCTTT	CASRREGLNTEAFF
TRBD1	TRBV6-5	TRBJ1-1	NA	TGTGCCGCATACTCCGGGACAGGGCGGTGGGCTTTCTTT	CAAYSGTGRWAFF
NA	TRBV5-3	TRBJ2-4	NA	TGTGCCTTAGGTTTGGGGCCGGAAGCCAAAAACATTCAGTACTTC	CALGLGPEAKNIQYF
NA	TRBV11-2	TRBJ1-4	NA	TGTGCCAGCAGCTGGCAACAGGGAACTAATGAAAAACTGTTTTTT	CASSWQQGTNEKLFF
TRBD2	TRBV20-1	TRBJ2-7	few	TGCAGTGCTAGTTTTGTGACTAGCGGGAGCTACGAGCAGTACTTC	CSASFVTSGSYEQYF
NA	TRBV5-1	TRBJ1-4	once	TGCGCCAGCAGCTTGGACGGTGCAACTAATGAAAAACTGTTTTTT	CASSLDGATNEKLFF
NA	TRBV3-1/TRBV3-2	TRBJ1-5	few	TGTGCCAGCAGCCCCTTAGGGAGTCAGCCCCAGCATTTT	CASSPLGSQPQHF
NA	TRBV11-2	TRBJ2-1	NA	TGTGCCAGCAGCTTAGCCAGCTCCTACAATGAGCAGTTCTTC	CASSLASSYNEQFF